One sample yielded the 21 T cell receptor beta chains listed below, sequenced in a study of T cells in Graves' hyperthyroidism and ophthalmopathy. The CDR3 regions of TCR beta were amplified from RNA transcripts. HTBI primers were the set used in a first-round RT-PCR of the TCR CDR3. TCRdb reprocessed the multiplex PCR reads with MiXCR, giving one entry per CDR3 protein. Here the sample spans approximately 430,000 distinct CDR3 sequences, more than 15% being singletons. Sample: blood. Receptors originate from a woman aged 18-29 years with Graves' hyperthyroidism.

This clonotype occurred many times. J is TRBJ2-1 and V is TRBV2; D unclear. The CDR3 extends over 15 amino acids. Looked up from germline, CDR1 is SNHLY and CDR2 is FYNNEI. V lost 6 bases to trimming and J lost 3 bases, with 15 bases between them. The CDR3 reads CASRQRDESYNEQFF. The CDR3 nucleotides read TGTGCCAGCAGACAACGAGACGAAAGCTACAATGAGCAGTTCTTC. Combining the CDR3 with reference TRBV2 and TRBJ2-1 gives the whole variable domain EPEVTQTPSHQVTQMGQEVILRCVPISNHLYFYWYRQILGQKVEFLVSFYNNEISEKSEIFDDQFSVERPDGSNFTLKIRSTKLEDSAMYFCASRQRDESYNEQFFGPGTRLTVL.

This clonotype was seen many times. This chain links TRBV5-5 with TRBJ1-2, with TRBD1 identical over 7 bases. Germline V gene lookup returns CDR1 SGHKS and CDR2 YYEKEE (reference sequence). This CDR3 is built from 13 residues. Trimming cost V 3 bases and J 8 bases; bases outside gene matches: 7. The CDR3 is CASSSKTGPGYTF. The CDR3 region has the DNA TGTGCCAGCAGCTCAAAGACAGGGCCCGGCTACACCTTC.

The sample holds many counts of this clonotype. The chain combines TRBV27 with TRBJ1-1; D remains unclear. In germline, CDR1 is MNHEY, CDR2 SMNVEV (reference sequence). Deletions cut 4 bases from V and 4 bases from J, with 13 bases between. CDR3 size: 14 residues. The chain's CDR3 is CASSSPGRPTEAFF. CDR3 nucleotides: TGTGCCAGCAGTTCCCCGGGTCGCCCCACTGAAGCTTTCTTT.

This clonotype was seen many times. V and J are TRBV2 and TRBJ1-2; D uncertain. This CDR3 has 14 residues. The ends were cut back, 0 bases at V and 3 bases at J, with 8 bases in the middle. From germline, CDR1 is SNHLY and CDR2 FYNNEI. The CDR3 coding sequence is TGTGCCAGCAGTGAAGCAGAGCGGGACTATGGCTACACCTTC. It encodes CASSEAERDYGYTF.

This clonotype was seen repeatedly, ten times or more. The chain recombines TRBV2 with TRBJ1-5; unclear D gene. Germline-derived CDR1 and CDR2 are SNHLY and FYNNEI. The CDR3 is 16 residues long. V was cut by 0 bases and J by 0 bases, with 9 bases left in between. The CDR3 DNA is TGTGCCAGCAGTGAAGCGTCCTCCAGTAGCAATCAGCCCCAGCATTTT. This sequence encodes CASSEASSSSNQPQHF.

This clonotype was observed at least ten times. CDR3 sequence (DNA): TGTGCCAGCATCCTAGGCCGGGGGGCCAACTCCTACAATGAGCAGTTCTTC. As protein: CASILGRGANSYNEQFF. The V gene is TRBV7-8, the J gene TRBJ2-1, with D possibly being TRBD2 (7 bases). The CDR3 loop spans 17 amino acids. In germline, CDR1 is SGHVS, CDR2 FQNEAQ. Trimming cost V 7 bases and J 0 bases, with 19 bases left between them.

This clonotype was observed at least ten times. The chain links TRBV30 to TRBJ2-4, with TRBD2 identical over 11 bases. There are 18 residues in the CDR3. In germline, CDR1 is GTSNPN, CDR2 SVGIG (reference sequence). J gave up 1 base and V 4 bases, and 12 bases lay outside the gene matches. Here the CDR3 reads CAWKSTSGNGMAKNIQYF. CDR3 in DNA: TGTGCCTGGAAATCGACTAGCGGGAACGGTATGGCCAAAAACATTCAGTACTTC.

The rearrangement links TRBV19 to TRBJ2-7, with 7 bases fitting TRBD1. With V trimmed by 7 bases and J by 0 bases, 9 bases remained unmatched. The CDR3 is 15 residues long. Per the germline V gene, CDR1 is LNHDA and CDR2 is SQIVND (reference sequence). The chain's CDR3 is CASMTRAGGSYEQYF. The CDR3, as DNA: TGTGCCAGTATGACTCGGGCAGGGGGCTCCTACGAGCAGTACTTC.

The J gene is TRBJ2-7, the V gene TRBV4-1; D unclear. The CDR3 spans 16 residues. CDR1 and CDR2 (germline): MGHRA, YSYEKL. Trimming took 0 bases from V and 2 from J, leaving 14 bases between them. The CDR3 here is CASSQDREQTAYEQYF. DNA for the CDR3: TGCGCCAGCAGCCAAGATCGTGAACAGACTGCCTACGAGCAGTACTTC.

Many counts were recorded for this clonotype. This chain connects TRBV24-1 to TRBJ2-7; 8 nucleotides match TRBD1. The V gene's germline CDR1 is KGHDR and CDR2 SFDVKD. V dropped 3 bases and J dropped 5; count of bases not matched to a gene: 8. The CDR3 sequence is 15 residues long. CDR3 coding DNA: TGTGCCACCAGTGATAAGCAGGGGGCCGGGGACGAGCAGTACTTC. It encodes CATSDKQGAGDEQYF.

Many counts were recorded for this clonotype. The chain recombines TRBV3-1 with TRBJ1-1; TRBD1 might be the D (5 bases). The CDR3 sequence is 14 residues long. Trimming stripped 10 bases from V and 2 bases from J, with 17 bases between. Per the germline V gene, CDR1 is LGHDT and CDR2 is YNNKEL (reference sequence). CDR3 nucleotides: TGTGCCACAGGTGGGGCAGGAGCTAACACTGAAGCTTTCTTT. It specifies CATGGAGANTEAFF.

About this clonotype: Possible read error: a much larger clone is one base away. This chain joins TRBV7-9 and TRBJ1-1; 8 bases match TRBD1. In germline, CDR1 is SEHNR, CDR2 FQNEAQ (reference sequence). The CDR3 covers 14 residues. The CDR3 DNA reads TGTGGCAGCAGCCCGGACAGGGTGGGCACTGAAGCTTTCTTT. Residues: CGSSPDRVGTEAFF.

In its sample, this clonotype was seen many times. This chain links TRBV7-8 with TRBJ2-3, with 8 bases identical to TRBD2. The trim removed 2 bases at V and 4 bases at J, leaving 11 bases unmatched. Germline V gene lookup returns CDR1 SGHVS and CDR2 FQNEAQ. The CDR3 extends over 17 amino acids. CDR3 region: CASSLSAGGNRADTQYF. CDR3 nucleotide sequence: TGTGCCAGCAGCTTATCGGCGGGGGGTAATCGAGCAGATACGCAGTATTTT.

This clonotype was observed many times. The rearrangement joins TRBV6-6 to TRBJ1-3, with TRBD1 as a possible D gene (5 bases). The V end was cut by 4 bases, the J end by 7 bases, with 14 bases between. The CDR3 is 14 amino acids. Germline CDR1 and CDR2: MNHNY and SVGAGI (reference sequence). The CDR3 sequence: CASSFETVGNTIYF. Written as DNA, the CDR3 is TGTGCCAGCAGTTTTGAGACAGTGGGGAACACCATATATTTT.

Many counts were recorded for this clonotype. This sequence joins TRBV20-1 and TRBJ1-1; D is ambiguous. The CDR3 consists of 13 residues. V lost 6 bases and J lost 6, with 17 bases in between. Germline CDR1 reads DFQATT; CDR2 reads SNEGSKA (reference sequence). CDR3: CSARWVSLPEAFF. The CDR3 DNA is TGCAGTGCCAGGTGGGTTAGTTTGCCTGAAGCTTTCTTT.

This clonotype came up many times. The CDR3 is CSAREGAVSEQYF. Written as DNA, the CDR3 is TGCAGTGCTAGAGAGGGGGCTGTGAGCGAGCAGTACTTC. The chain is built from TRBV20-1 and TRBJ2-7, with D perhaps matching TRBD1 (6 bases). The CDR3 sequence is 13 residues long. V was trimmed by 0 bases and J by 6 bases, leaving 12 bases between them. The germline CDR1 and CDR2 sequences are DFQATT and SNEGSKA (reference sequence).

This clonotype was found many times. The rearrangement uses TRBV27 and TRBJ1-2; D is undetermined. The ends were cut back, 5 bases at V and 8 bases at J, with 15 bases in the middle. Germline values: CDR1 MNHEY, CDR2 SMNVEV (reference sequence). The CDR3 is 13 residues long. The CDR3 is CASSLGRARGYTF. The CDR3 nucleotides read TGTGCCAGCAGTCTGGGTAGGGCGCGAGGCTACACCTTC.

CDR3 loop: CASSRDSRTGELFF. The CDR3 DNA is TGTGCCAGCAGCCGGGATTCGCGGACCGGGGAGCTGTTTTTT. V usage is TRBV7-3 and J usage is TRBJ2-2; possible D gene TRBD2, 5 bases. V shed 5 bases and J shed 5 bases, with 12 bases lying between them. The CDR3 is made up of 14 amino acids. CDR1 and CDR2 (germline): SGHTA, FQGTGA.

This clonotype has more than one count but fewer than ten. CDR3 sequence: CASSLDLTGGVYEQYF. In DNA, the CDR3 is TGTGCCAGCAGCTTAGATCTGACAGGGGGCGTCTACGAGCAGTACTTC. The rearrangement joins TRBV11-2 to TRBJ2-7; 10 bases agree with TRBD1. The V and J ends lost 0 bases and 3 bases, in that order; junction bases with no gene match: 5. The CDR3 covers 16 residues. Germline V lookup: CDR1 SGHAT, CDR2 FQNNGV.

Ten or more counts support this clonotype. The rearrangement joins TRBV5-1 to TRBJ1-5; perhaps TRBD1 as D (5 bases). Germline loops: CDR1 SGHRS, CDR2 YFSETQ. This CDR3 has 16 amino acids. The ends were cut back, 4 bases at V and 2 bases at J, with 16 bases in the middle. The CDR3 is CASSTRDPGGNQPQHF. The CDR3 DNA is TGCGCCAGCAGCACCCGGGACCCTGGGGGCAATCAGCCCCAGCATTTT.

This clonotype has a count of ten or more. The V gene is TRBV12-3 or TRBV12-4, the J gene TRBJ2-4; D may match TRBD1 or TRBD2 (6 bases each). The V end was cut by 6 bases, the J end by 4 bases, with 22 bases between. CDR3 length: 17 residues. The CDR3 DNA sequence: TGTGCCAGCAGCCGTGAGGGTGGCAAGGGGGGTAAAAACATTCAGTACTTC. This codes for CASSREGGKGGKNIQYF.